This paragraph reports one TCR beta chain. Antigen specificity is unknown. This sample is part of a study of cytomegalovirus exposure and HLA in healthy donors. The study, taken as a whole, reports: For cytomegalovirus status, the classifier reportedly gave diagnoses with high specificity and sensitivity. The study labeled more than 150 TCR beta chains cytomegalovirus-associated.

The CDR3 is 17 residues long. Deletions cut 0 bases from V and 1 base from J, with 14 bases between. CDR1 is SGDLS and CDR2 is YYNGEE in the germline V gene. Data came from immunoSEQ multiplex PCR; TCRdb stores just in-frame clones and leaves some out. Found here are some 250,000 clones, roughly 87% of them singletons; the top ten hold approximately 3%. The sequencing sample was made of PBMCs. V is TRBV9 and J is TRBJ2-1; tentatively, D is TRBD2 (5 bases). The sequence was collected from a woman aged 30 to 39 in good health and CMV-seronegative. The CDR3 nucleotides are TGTGCCAGCAGCGTAGTTGGCGGAGGTGGTTCCTACAATGAGCAGTTCTTC. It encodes CASSVVGGGGSYNEQFF. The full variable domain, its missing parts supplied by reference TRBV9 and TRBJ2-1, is DSGVTQTPKHLITATGQRVTLRCSPRSGDLSVYWYQQSLDQGLQFLIQYYNGEERAKGNILERFSAQQFPDLHSELNLSSLELGDSALYFCASSVVGGGGSYNEQFFGPGTRLTVL.